The 17 T cell receptor beta chains below all came from one sample that was sequenced in a study of blood T cell repertoires in COVID-19. Sequencing was performed with immunoSEQ multiplex PCR; in TCRdb, only in-frame clones are kept and a portion is missing. The table lists a few hundred thousand clones, less than 90% of them singletons. The sample was PBMCs or T cells enriched from blood (not recorded which). The receptor set was obtained from a woman aged 55-69 years who had recovered from COVID-19.

The CDR3 nucleotides are TGTGCCAGCAGAGGTGTCGGACAGAACTATGGCTACACCTTC. Its protein product is CASRGVGQNYGYTF. The chain couples TRBV2 to TRBJ1-2, with a possible D match to TRBD1 (6 bases). V lost 6 bases and J 2 bases, leaving 13 bases between the germline ends. This CDR3 has 14 residues. Germline-derived CDR1 and CDR2 are SNHLY and FYNNEI. Full variable domain (remainder filled in from reference TRBV2 and TRBJ1-2): EPEVTQTPSHQVTQMGQEVILRCVPISNHLYFYWYRQILGQKVEFLVSFYNNEISEKSEIFDDQFSVERPDGSNFTLKIRSTKLEDSAMYFCASRGVGQNYGYTFGSGTRLTVV.

This clone was recorded once. The rearrangement links TRBV19 to TRBJ1-5; possibly TRBD1 for D (5 bases). The ends were cut back, 7 bases at V and 6 bases at J, with 16 bases in the middle. The germline V gene encodes CDR1 LNHDA and CDR2 SQIVND (reference sequence). CDR3 length equals 14 residues. CDR3 DNA sequence: TGTGCCAGTATGGGGGGTATGGACGGTCAGCCCCAGCATTTT. It codes for CASMGGMDGQPQHF.

V gene TRBV24-1 combines with J gene TRBJ1-1, with a weak D call TRBD1 (5 bases). From germline, CDR1 is KGHDR and CDR2 SFDVKD. The CDR3 has 14 residues. V lost 6 bases and J lost 4, with 14 bases in between. The CDR3 loop is CATSPEGRGTEAFF. CDR3 nucleotides: TGTGCCACCAGTCCCGAGGGGAGGGGCACTGAAGCTTTCTTT.

The rearrangement uses TRBV4-1 and TRBJ1-1; 7 bases fit TRBD1. CDR1 and CDR2 from the germline V gene are MGHRA and YSYEKL. V was clipped by 1 base and J by 5 bases; unmatched bases: 4. The CDR3 has 14 amino acids. The CDR3 coding sequence is TGCGCCAGCAGCCAAGGGGGACAGATAACTGAAGCTTTCTTT. Translation gives CASSQGGQITEAFF.

The rearrangement joins TRBV2 to TRBJ1-6, with 8 bases aligning to TRBD1. V was clipped by 5 bases and J by 0 bases; unmatched bases: 6. In germline, CDR1 is SNHLY, CDR2 FYNNEI. The CDR3 totals 17 residues. CDR3 loop: CASSPRTGSSYNSPLHF. DNA of the CDR3: TGTGCCAGCAGTCCCCGGACAGGGAGCTCCTATAATTCACCCCTCCACTTT.

This clone was counted once. The rearrangement links TRBV30 to TRBJ1-6; the D is unclear. V lost 3 bases to trimming and J lost 5 bases, with 14 bases between them. The CDR3 contains 15 residues. Germline loops: CDR1 GTSNPN, CDR2 SVGIG (reference sequence). CDR3 amino acids: CAWRPEGVHNSPLHF. As DNA, the CDR3 is TGTGCCTGGAGGCCTGAGGGAGTACATAATTCACCCCTCCACTTT.

V usage is TRBV3-1 (or the pseudogene TRBV3-2) and J usage is TRBJ1-2; D is unclear. The CDR3 contains 11 residues. CDR1 is LGHDT, CDR2 YNNKEL, per germline (reference sequence). Trimming stripped 5 bases from V and 8 bases from J, with 9 bases between. Written as DNA, the CDR3 is TGTGCCAGCAGCGTCAGAGGGGGCTACACCTTC. This encodes CASSVRGGYTF.

This sequence joins TRBV24-1 and TRBJ2-3; D might be TRBD1 (5 bases). The V end lost 3 bases, the J end lost 5 bases, and 8 bases lay between the germline ends. This CDR3 is 13 amino acids long. Germline V gene sequence: CDR1 KGHDR, CDR2 SFDVKD. CDR3 in amino acids: CATSDRRGDTQYF. Here the CDR3 DNA reads TGTGCCACCAGTGATCGAAGGGGAGATACGCAGTATTTT.

The rearrangement links TRBV7-2 to TRBJ2-3, with D maybe TRBD1 (6 bases). V shed 5 bases and J shed 0 bases, with 15 bases lying between them. There are 16 residues in the CDR3. Germline V lookup: CDR1 SGHTA, CDR2 FQGNSA. CDR3 loop: CASSQGRVRSTDTQYF. The CDR3 nucleotides read TGTGCCAGCAGCCAGGGGCGGGTGCGCAGCACAGATACGCAGTATTTT.

This chain connects TRBV6-6 to TRBJ1-5; 8 nucleotides align to TRBD1. The junction had 8 bases not matched to a gene; V was cut back by 0 bases and J by 7 bases. The CDR3 is 16 residues long. In germline, CDR1 is MNHNY, CDR2 SVGAGI (reference sequence). CDR3 coding DNA: TGTGCCAGCAGTTACTCGAAGTACGGACAGGGACAGCCCCAGCATTTT. It is translated as CASSYSKYGQGQPQHF.

V is TRBV12-5 and J is TRBJ1-1, with D uncertain. Per germline, CDR1 LGHNT and CDR2 FRNRAP. The CDR3 runs to 12 residues. The CDR3 bases are TGTGCCGGGAGGGTGGGATACACTGAAGCTTTCTTT. Translation: CAGRVGYTEAFF.

The chain carries TRBV19 and TRBJ1-3; 9 bases are shared with TRBD1. This CDR3 has 17 amino acids. V dropped 8 bases and J dropped 4; count of bases not matched to a gene: 15. The germline gives CDR1 LNHDA, CDR2 SQIVND (reference sequence). Here the CDR3 DNA reads TGTGCCAGTTCCTCCACTGGGACAGGGTTCATCGGAAACACCATATATTTT. Translated: CASSSTGTGFIGNTIYF.

In DNA, the CDR3 is TGTGCCAGCAGCAAAGCGGGGACAGGGGGCCATCCCTACGAGCAGTACGTC. Its translation is CASSKAGTGGHPYEQYV. The chain carries TRBV21-1 and TRBJ2-7; TRBD1, as called in the table, went unchecked against the DNA. TRBV21-1 is a pseudogene. The CDR3 has 17 amino acids.

This clone has only one observation. The chain carries TRBV5-1 and TRBJ2-5; D is possibly TRBD2 (6 bases). Germline-derived CDR1 and CDR2 are SGHRS and YFSETQ. The V and J ends lost 4 bases and 1 base respectively, with 14 bases between them. The CDR3 has 15 residues. The CDR3 is CASSPQAGTQETQYF. In DNA, the CDR3 is TGCGCCAGCAGCCCCCAGGCGGGGACCCAAGAGACCCAGTACTTC.

The chain employs TRBV5-8 and TRBJ2-7, with 10 bases identical to TRBD2. J was trimmed by 2 bases and V by 1 base; bases with no gene match: 3. CDR3 length: 15 residues. The V gene's germline CDR1 is SGHTS and CDR2 YDEGEE. The CDR3 protein is CASSLRSGGAYEQYV. The CDR3 DNA sequence: TGTGCCAGCAGCTTGAGAAGCGGGGGGGCCTACGAGCAGTACGTC.

The chain is built from TRBV18 and TRBJ1-1; 8 bases agree with TRBD1. Germline V gives CDR1 KGHSH, CDR2 LQKENI. The CDR3 length is 14 residues. V gave up 2 bases and J gave up 4 bases; unmatched junction bases: 3. CDR3 nucleotides: TGTGCCAGCTCACCAGGACAGGGAGGCACTGAAGCTTTCTTT. Protein sequence: CASSPGQGGTEAFF.

The chain's CDR3 is CASSSRLKDTEAFF. The CDR3 DNA is TGTGCCAGCAGCTCCAGGTTGAAGGACACTGAAGCTTTCTTT. The chain recombines TRBV7-8 with TRBJ1-1; D unresolved. CDR3 length: 14 residues. Looked up from germline, CDR1 is SGHVS and CDR2 is FQNEAQ. Trimming pared 4 bases from V and 3 bases from J, leaving 12 bases between.